A selection of T cell receptor beta chains follows, all from one sample in a study of vaccination and CD4 T cells after COVID-19. Their specific antigens are unknown. Using its own MiXCR run on the PCR reads, TCRdb lists one record per CDR3 protein. The table has around 27,000 distinct CDR3 sequences, under 40% seen once. Sequenced here: CD4+ T cells from blood, cultured in vitro, sampled about 7 months after SARS-CoV-2 vaccination. Receptors were obtained from a human donor who had recovered from COVID-19. Each CDR3 is given with its conserved first and last residue. Each record gives: J gene, D gene, V gene, clone size, CDR3 protein, CDR3 DNA. The D gene is left open where the match is weak. Size is omitted from some rows. Given values are once, few, many or a class for expanded clones.

TRBJ2-1,.,TRBV20-1,.,CSASTPEQFF,TGCAGTGCTAGTACCCCTGAGCAGTTCTTC
TRBJ1-1,.,TRBV6-2/TRBV6-3,.,CASRGLYTEAFF,TGTGCCAGCAGGGGGCTGTACACTGAAGCTTTCTTT
TRBJ2-7,.,TRBV10-2,.,CASSFQTATEQYF,TGCGCCAGCAGCTTTCAGACGGCGACCGAGCAGTACTTC
TRBJ1-5,TRBD1,TRBV28,few,CASTPEGARPQHF,TGTGCCAGCACCCCGGAGGGGGCGCGGCCCCAGCATTTT
TRBJ2-5,TRBD2,TRBV7-2,.,CASSPGTSGESQYF,TGTGCCAGCAGTCCGGGGACTAGCGGGGAATCCCAGTACTTC
TRBJ2-5,TRBD1,TRBV28,few,CATMQRTGGAETQYF,TGTGCCACCATGCAAAGGACAGGGGGCGCGGAGACCCAGTACTTC
TRBJ2-2,.,TRBV6-4,.,CASSGGRTGELFF,TGTGCCAGCAGTGGGGGACGGACCGGGGAGCTGTTTTTT
TRBJ1-5,.,TRBV18,.,CASSPVDRNQPQHF,TGTGCCAGCTCACCTGTAGACAGAAATCAGCCCCAGCATTTT
TRBJ2-2,.,TRBV4-3,few,CASSQDPNTGELFF,TGCGCCAGCAGCCAAGATCCGAACACCGGGGAGCTGTTTTTT
TRBJ2-1,.,TRBV20-1,few,CSAINAGGEQFF,TGCAGTGCTATTAACGCAGGAGGTGAGCAGTTCTTC
TRBJ2-5,TRBD1,TRBV10-3,.,CAISKTGQETQYF,TGTGCCATCAGTAAGACAGGGCAAGAGACCCAGTACTTC
TRBJ1-5,.,TRBV24-1,.,CATSDSNNSNQPQHF,TGTGCCACCAGTGATTCCAATAATAGCAATCAGCCCCAGCATTTT
TRBJ2-5,.,TRBV15,few,CATSPRFTGQETQYF,TGTGCCACCAGCCCCCGGTTCACAGGACAAGAGACCCAGTACTTC
TRBJ2-7,.,TRBV20-1,few,CSARGSAELYEQYF,TGCAGTGCTAGAGGTTCAGCGGAGCTCTACGAGCAGTACTTC
TRBJ1-1,.,TRBV28,.,CATSRLSLQGSMNTEAFF,TGTGCCACCTCAAGGCTTTCCCTCCAGGGGAGCATGAACACTGAAGCTTTCTTT
TRBJ2-4,.,TRBV27,few,CASSLNGQNIQYF,TGTGCCAGCAGTTTAAACGGGCAAAACATTCAGTACTTC
TRBJ1-6,.,TRBV28,few,CASSLGMGTWAPLHF,TGTGCCAGCAGTTTGGGTATGGGTACGTGGGCACCCCTCCACTTT
TRBJ1-2,TRBD1,TRBV5-6,.,CASSPTGVGYGYTF,TGTGCCAGCAGCCCTACAGGGGTTGGCTATGGCTACACCTTC
TRBJ2-1,TRBD2,TRBV6-5,medium-sized,CASSLGLAANEQFF,TGTGCCAGCAGTTTGGGACTAGCTGCCAATGAGCAGTTCTTC
TRBJ1-2,TRBD1,TRBV27,few,CASSPAGTGYDGYTF,TGTGCCAGCAGTCCCGCCGGGACAGGGTATGATGGCTACACCTTC
TRBJ2-6,TRBD1,TRBV10-3,.,CAIRSQGDRVFGANVLTF,TGTGCCATCAGGTCGCAGGGGGACAGGGTGTTCGGGGCCAACGTCCTGACTTTC
TRBJ1-5,.,TRBV6-5,.,CASSYRQNNQPQHF,TGTGCCAGCAGTTACAGGCAGAACAATCAGCCCCAGCATTTT
TRBJ2-3,TRBD2,TRBV6-1,.,CASIPGGAGGADTQYF,TGTGCCAGCATACCCGGAGGAGCGGGAGGGGCAGATACGCAGTATTTT
TRBJ2-7,.,TRBV15,.,CATSRDPASSAYEQYF,TGTGCCACCAGCAGAGATCCCGCTAGTTCGGCCTACGAGCAGTACTTC
TRBJ2-7,TRBD2,TRBV19,.,CASTSASGSSYEQYF,TGTGCCAGTACCTCTGCTAGCGGGAGCTCCTACGAGCAGTACTTC
TRBJ2-7,TRBD1,TRBV5-4,.,CASSRYRYSTGDYEQYF,TGTGCCAGCAGCCGATACAGATACTCGACAGGGGACTACGAGCAGTACTTC
TRBJ2-3,TRBD2,TRBV19,once,CATRPSSGRPDTQYF,TGTGCCACCCGGCCTTCTAGCGGGAGACCAGATACGCAGTATTTT
TRBJ2-1,TRBD2,TRBV7-9,.,CASSPLWASGRYNEQFF,TGTGCCAGCAGCCCACTTTGGGCTAGCGGGCGCTACAATGAGCAGTTCTTC
TRBJ2-1,TRBD1,TRBV10-3,few,CAISVRQGDEQFF,TGTGCCATCAGTGTTCGACAGGGTGATGAGCAGTTCTTC
TRBJ2-7,TRBD2,TRBV20-1,few,CSARDLAATYEQYF,TGCAGTGCTAGAGATCTAGCGGCAACCTACGAGCAGTACTTC
TRBJ2-7,.,TRBV28,.,CASMKGGSSYEQYF,TGTGCCAGCATGAAGGGGGGAAGCTCCTACGAGCAGTACTTC
TRBJ1-1,.,TRBV28,few,CASILNTEAFF,TGTGCCAGCATCCTGAACACTGAAGCTTTCTTT
TRBJ1-2,.,TRBV20-1,.,CSARYAGGNYGYTF,TGCAGTGCTAGGTATGCAGGAGGAAACTATGGCTACACCTTC
TRBJ2-7,.,TRBV2,.,CASRVDRISYEQYF,TGTGCCAGCAGGGTGGACAGAATTTCCTACGAGCAGTACTTC
TRBJ2-7,.,TRBV12-3/TRBV12-4,.,CASSLRQGRNYEQYF,TGTGCCAGCAGTTTACGCCAGGGGCGAAACTACGAGCAGTACTTC
TRBJ2-1,.,TRBV29-1,.,CSGSRSSYNEQFF,TGCAGCGGTAGCCGGAGCTCCTACAATGAGCAGTTCTTC
TRBJ1-2,.,TRBV27,.,CASSAGFGYTF,TGTGCCAGCAGTGCCGGGTTCGGCTACACCTTC
TRBJ1-1,.,TRBV7-8,.,CASSLLRTANTEAFF,TGTGCCAGCAGCTTATTGAGGACCGCGAACACTGAAGCTTTCTTT
TRBJ2-3,TRBD1,TRBV4-3,.,CASSQGQGPTDTQYF,TGCGCCAGCAGCCAGGGACAGGGACCCACAGATACGCAGTATTTT
TRBJ2-7,TRBD2,TRBV20-1,.,CSAPWTSGSYEQYF,TGCAGTGCCCCATGGACTAGCGGGAGTTACGAGCAGTACTTC
TRBJ2-3,.,TRBV27,.,CASSLLALDTQYF,TGTGCCAGCAGTTTACTAGCCCTTGATACGCAGTATTTT
TRBJ1-1,.,TRBV6-1,.,CASSETPGRVAFF,TGTGCCAGCAGTGAAACCCCAGGGAGAGTAGCTTTCTTT
TRBJ2-3,TRBD2,TRBV20-1,.,CSAPVGLAGQDTQYF,TGCAGTGCTCCGGTCGGGCTAGCGGGTCAAGATACGCAGTATTTT
TRBJ2-3,.,TRBV20-1,few,CSARTLSAVDTQYF,TGCAGTGCCCGGACCCTTTCAGCTGTGGATACGCAGTATTTT
TRBJ2-3,.,TRBV15,few,CATRVSRSTDTQYF,TGTGCCACGCGGGTATCGAGAAGCACAGATACGCAGTATTTT
TRBJ2-1,.,TRBV7-2,.,CASSYVLGNYNEQFF,TGTGCCAGCAGCTACGTTCTGGGAAACTACAATGAGCAGTTCTTC
TRBJ1-6,.,TRBV6-1,few,CASREGRGDNSPLHF,TGTGCCAGCAGAGAAGGGAGGGGGGATAATTCACCCCTCCACTTT
TRBJ2-3,.,TRBV19,few,CASSIVARDTQYF,TGTGCCAGTAGTATCGTTGCGCGAGATACGCAGTATTTT
TRBJ1-5,.,TRBV6-5,.,CASSLQGYQPQHF,TGTGCCAGCAGTTTACAGGGCTATCAGCCCCAGCATTTT
TRBJ2-1,.,TRBV7-8,.,CASSPGAGANNEQFF,TGTGCCAGCAGCCCGGGGGCGGGAGCTAACAATGAGCAGTTCTTC
TRBJ2-7,.,TRBV20-1,.,CSARDVSSYEQYF,TGCAGTGCTAGGGACGTTAGCTCCTACGAGCAGTACTTC